This T cell receptor (beta chain) was profiled in a study of blood T cells in healthy people across ages. The study, taken as a whole, reports: The long-lived group displayed more naive CD4+ cells, plus higher diversity, than the aged donors did. Any changes in expanded clonotypes were possibly confounded, as donor CMV status remained unknown. TCR beta diversity was tightly associated with the proportion of naive T cells. A roughly linear fall in TCR beta diversity per million T cells was seen with increasing age.

Primers used in a second PCR of about 7 to 11 cycles were a sample-barcoded 5' primer and a J-beta primer mix. Via MiXCR, TCRdb re-called the 5' RACE reads, giving one row per CDR3 protein. The repertoire holds about 580,000 distinct CDR3 sequences, with roughly 48% as singletons. In the case of this clonotype: Its antigen is undetermined.

The CDR3 loop spans 17 amino acids. Looked up from germline, CDR1 is DFQATT and CDR2 is SNEGSKA (reference sequence). V shed 6 bases and J 0 bases; nucleotides not matched to a gene: 6. The chain links TRBV20-1 to TRBJ2-6; the match to TRBD2 covers 12 bases. The sample was blood. This sequence was found in a man older than 75 in good health. This CDR3 is CSANPSGRASGANVLTF. For the CDR3, the DNA is TGCAGTGCAAATCCTAGCGGGAGGGCCTCTGGGGCCAACGTCCTGACTTTC.